The clone carrying this T cell receptor (beta chain) was detected only a few times. Its matching antigen is unknown. From 5'RACE with constant-segment primers came TCR alpha and TCR beta cDNA libraries that carried sample barcodes and UMIs. MiXCR was run by TCRdb on the 5' RACE reads, yielding one entry per CDR3 protein. This repertoire shows approximately 350,000 distinct CDR3 sequences, approximately 14% found once; its top ten account for around 21%. These data come from a study of T-cell memory formation after mild COVID-19. The wider study: Largely donor-specific sequence clusters came from a couple of donors. Whole-study results and caveats: Shrinking CD4+ clones resided mostly in CM and EM, and CD8+ ones in EMRA.

V lost 1 base and J lost 2, with 13 bases in between. In germline, CDR1 is MDHEN, CDR2 SYDVKM. The CDR3 is 16 amino acids. J is TRBJ2-3 and V is TRBV28; D uncertain. The sequence was collected from a young man who had mild COVID-19 (a few samples of this study predate the infection). Cell type and time point are not known. Specimen: PBMCs or a T cell subset sorted from them (not recorded which). This CDR3 is CASSLFVVSDTDTQYF. CDR3 coding DNA: TGTGCCAGCAGTTTATTTGTCGTTTCTGACACAGATACGCAGTATTTT.